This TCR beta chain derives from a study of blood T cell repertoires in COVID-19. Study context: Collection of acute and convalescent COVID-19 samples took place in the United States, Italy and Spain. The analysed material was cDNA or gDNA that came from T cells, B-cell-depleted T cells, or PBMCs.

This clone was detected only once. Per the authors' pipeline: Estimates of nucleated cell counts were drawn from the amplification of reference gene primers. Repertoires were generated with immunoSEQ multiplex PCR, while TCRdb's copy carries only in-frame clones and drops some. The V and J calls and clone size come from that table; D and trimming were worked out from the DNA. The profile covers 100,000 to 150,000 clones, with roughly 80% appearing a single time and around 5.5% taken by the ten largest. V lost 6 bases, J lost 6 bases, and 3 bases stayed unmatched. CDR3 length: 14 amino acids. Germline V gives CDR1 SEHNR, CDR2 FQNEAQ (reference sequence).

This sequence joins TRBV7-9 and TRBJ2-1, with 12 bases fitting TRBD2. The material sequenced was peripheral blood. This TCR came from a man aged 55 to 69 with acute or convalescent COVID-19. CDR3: CASRLAGGPNEQFF. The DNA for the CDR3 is TGTGCCAGCAGGCTAGCGGGGGGGCCCAATGAGCAGTTCTTC.